Included here is one T cell receptor beta chain sequence, with context. What antigen it recognizes has not been identified. There are no base qualities to consult, and no much larger clone falls within one base. At one collaborating source in Seattle, patients were enrolled during active infection and were followed longitudinally through the course of disease. Collaborating institutions collected whole blood in K2EDTA tubes following their own protocols. For TCRbeta analysis, collaborators shipped samples as frozen whole blood, isolated PBMCs, or DNA extracted from either of those sample types. CDR1 KGHDR and CDR2 SFDVKD were looked up in the germline V gene. The CDR3 covers 18 residues, taking in both the cysteine and the phenylalanine. The read is trimmed to its CDR3 DNA, 54 bases read in frame from base 1. Between the V and J ends, shortened by 3 bases and 4 bases respectively, the junction contains 21 bases.

TCRbeta CDR3 regions were amplified from genomic DNA using the immunoSEQ Assay, a bias-controlled multiplex PCR. In the source study's methods: Nucleated cell counts per sample were estimated from amplification of reference gene primers within the assay. Sequence reads were collapsed and filtered to measure the absolute abundance of every unique TCRbeta CDR3 rearrangement. For each sample, productive Simpson clonality was calculated as the square root of Simpson's diversity index across productive rearrangements. TCRdb re-hosts the immuneACCESS table, in-frame sequences only. Its copies lack some clones; in the studies checked, an unresolved V gene accounts for under half of them, and the cause for the rest is not known. V and J calls and clone size are as listed in that table; D and trimming were resolved from the DNA. For this sample there are around 120,000 clones; roughly 90% appear just once. The top ten clones comprise 3.5% to 4.5% of the sample.

These data come from a study of blood T cell repertoires in COVID-19 (dated by TCRdb to the early 2020s). For the wider study: The collaborator samples originated in the United States, Italy and Spain and spanned the acute and convalescent phases of COVID-19. Sample metadata almost always included a de-identified subject ID, COVID-19 status, age in years and sex. Where HLA class I and class II types were available, the types were taken from metadata supplied by the sample provider, not from assay-based typing. The samples were drawn from two sources: the first 160 participants of the ongoing ImmuneRACE study, and about 1,300 subjects contributed by 6 global collaborators. Subjects who had been exposed to COVID-19, were actively infected with it, or had recovered from it provided the deeply sampled blood TCRbeta repertoires that made up the dataset. The prospective study material was composed of cDNA or gDNA derived from T cells, B-cell-depleted T cells, or PBMCs. A freely available public database, intended as a resource for researchers studying the immune response to SARS-CoV-2, is where the repertoires were released. The paper as a whole reports these results and caveats: The quantity of clinical and demographic metadata differed by source and by participant and was supplied without curation.

The rearranged chain carries TRBV24-1 and TRBJ1-3; D gene: possibly TRBD1, on 6 matching bases. This clonotype was obtained from a woman aged 55-70 years with COVID-19, enrolled during active disease. Input material: peripheral blood. The DNA sequence follows: TGTGCCACCAGTGATAGGGGGGGCACAGGGTTGTTGGGAAACACCATATATTTT. Protein translation: CATSDRGGTGLLGNTIYF.